These 26 T cell receptor beta chains were all obtained from the same sample, sequenced in a study of T cells in Graves' hyperthyroidism and ophthalmopathy. Regions amplified from RNA transcripts were the TCR beta CDR3 regions. Primed by the HTBI set, a first-round RT-PCR was run on the TCR CDR3. A single record per CDR3 protein comes from TCRdb applying MiXCR to the multiplex PCR reads. This repertoire shows a few hundred thousand distinct CDR3 sequences, about 18% found once; its top ten account for over 35%. The sample was blood. The source of these receptors is a young man with Graves' ophthalmopathy.

The rearrangement joins TRBV9 to TRBJ2-7; 7 bases match TRBD2. Per germline, CDR1 SGDLS and CDR2 YYNGEE. V gave up 0 bases and J gave up 7 bases; unmatched junction bases: 7. The CDR3 covers 14 residues. The DNA for the CDR3 is TGTGCCAGCAGCGTAGGTGGTGGGAGGGAGGAGCAGTACTTC. Amino acid sequence: CASSVGGGREEQYF.

There are many counts of this clonotype. The rearrangement links TRBV24-1 to TRBJ2-2; 8 positions match TRBD1. Trimming removed 3 bases from V and 3 bases from J; junction bases left unmatched: 8. This CDR3 region has 17 residues. The germline CDR1 and CDR2 sequences are KGHDR and SFDVKD. DNA of the CDR3: TGTGCCACCAGTGATACCGCAGGGGGCAGGTACACCGGGGAGCTGTTTTTT. It translates to CATSDTAGGRYTGELFF.

This clonotype was observed a few times. V is TRBV4-1 and J is TRBJ1-1; 9 nucleotides match TRBD1. Losses at the gene ends were 1 base for V and 1 base for J; bases not matched to a gene: 10. Germline lookup yields CDR1 MGHRA and CDR2 YSYEKL. The CDR3 length is 18 residues. CDR3 amino acids: CASSQGVGTGYRNTEAFF. The CDR3 nucleotides are TGCGCCAGCAGCCAAGGGGTGGGGACAGGGTATCGGAACACTGAAGCTTTCTTT.

The chain is built from TRBV2 and TRBJ2-2; 13 positions match TRBD2. The V segment lost 6 bases and the J segment 3 bases; nucleotides outside the gene matches: 10. Germline V gene sequence: CDR1 SNHLY, CDR2 FYNNEI. CDR3 size: 18 residues. In DNA form, the CDR3 reads TGTGCCAGCAGCACACCTGGACTAGCGGGGGACCACACCGGGGAGCTGTTTTTT. Translated: CASSTPGLAGDHTGELFF.

Notes on this clonotype: A much larger clone differs from this one at a single base, so this may be a read error. The CDR3 sequence: CASSLTTGGETEAFF. In nucleotides, the CDR3 is TGTGCCAGCAGCCTAACCACAGGGGGCGAGACTGAAGCTTTCTTT. The rearrangement uses TRBV2 and TRBJ1-1; 9 nucleotides align to TRBD1. CDR3 length: 15 residues. From germline, CDR1 is SNHLY and CDR2 FYNNEI. With 6 bases clipped from V and 5 bases from J, the junction kept 10 bases outside the gene matches. Full variable domain (rest looked up from reference TRBV2 and TRBJ1-1): EPEVTQTPSHQVTQMGQEVILRCVPISNHLYFYWYRQILGQKVEFLVSFYNNEISEKSEIFDDQFSVERPDGSNFTLKIRSTKLEDSAMYFCASSLTTGGETEAFFGQGTRLTVV.

Of note for this clonotype: A much larger clone lies one base from this, so it may be a read error. The chain uses TRBV7-9 and TRBJ2-2; 9 bases agree with TRBD1. V shed 2 bases and J 4 bases; nucleotides not matched to a gene: 5. This CDR3 region has 16 residues. Germline V CDR1 and CDR2: SEHNR, FQNEAQ (reference sequence). CDR3 DNA: TGTGCCAGCAGCTTACTGGACAGGGGCGGCACCGGGGAGCTGTTTTTT. It encodes CASSLLDRGGTGELFF.

This clonotype has ten or more counts. V usage is TRBV20-1 and J usage is TRBJ1-2; D is possibly TRBD1 (6 bases). From germline, CDR1 is DFQATT and CDR2 SNEGSKA (reference sequence). V lost 5 bases, J lost 5 bases, and 9 bases lay in between. CDR3 length: 11 amino acids. CDR3: CSAETGYGYTF. Here the CDR3 DNA reads TGCAGTGCTGAGACAGGTTATGGCTACACCTTC.

This clonotype was seen at least ten times. The chain couples TRBV7-3 to TRBJ2-5; 10 nucleotides line up with TRBD2. CDR3 size: 15 residues. Trimming cost V 5 bases and J 2 bases; bases outside gene matches: 5. The germline gives CDR1 SGHTA, CDR2 FQGTGA. The CDR3: CASSQPSGGQETQYF. CDR3 in DNA: TGTGCCAGCAGCCAGCCTAGCGGGGGACAAGAGACCCAGTACTTC. Full variable domain (outside the CDR3, taken from reference TRBV7-3 and TRBJ2-5): GAGVSQTPSNKVTEKGKYVELRCDPISGHTALYWYRQSLGQGPEFLIYFQGTGAADDSGLPNDRFFAVRPEGSVSTLKIQRTERGDSAVYLCASSQPSGGQETQYFGPGTRLLVL.

The gene calls are TRBV19 and TRBJ2-7; TRBD1 is a possible D gene (6 bases). Looked up from germline, CDR1 is LNHDA and CDR2 is SQIVND (reference sequence). The V end lost 5 bases, the J end lost 4 bases, and 21 bases lay between the germline ends. The CDR3 runs to 16 residues. The CDR3 bases are TGTGCCAGTAGTTCCTCCATGGGGGCGCTTTTATACGAGCAGTACTTC. The encoded protein is CASSSSMGALLYEQYF.

This sequence joins TRBV19 and TRBJ1-6, with 7 bases that match TRBD1. V shed 2 bases, J shed 5 bases, and the junction held 3 bases outside the gene matches. The CDR3 is 15 residues long. Germline CDR1 LNHDA, CDR2 SQIVND (reference sequence). The CDR3 DNA sequence: TGTGCCAGTAGTATAACAGGGGCGAATAATTCACCCCTCCACTTT. Translated: CASSITGANNSPLHF.

The chain carries TRBV24-1 and TRBJ2-2; TRBD1 matches 9 bases. CDR1 and CDR2 from the germline V gene are KGHDR and SFDVKD. The J segment lost 3 bases and the V segment lost 3 bases, leaving 7 bases of the junction unmatched. The CDR3 has 17 amino acids. The CDR3 is CATSDPGQGIHTGELFF. DNA of the CDR3: TGTGCCACCAGTGATCCGGGACAGGGAATCCACACCGGGGAGCTGTTTTTT.

This clonotype has a handful of counts. The rearrangement uses TRBV15 and TRBJ1-1; tentative D call: TRBD1 (5 bases). From germline, CDR1 is LNHNV and CDR2 YYDKDF (reference sequence). This CDR3 has 13 amino acids. V was clipped by 3 bases and J by 5 bases, with 10 bases between them. The CDR3 DNA sequence: TGTGCCACCAGCAGGGCGGGGGTGACTGAAGCTTTCTTT. This gives the protein CATSRAGVTEAFF.

This clonotype has more than one count but fewer than ten. The chain employs TRBV5-8 and TRBJ1-6; no firm D call. V was shortened by 0 bases and J by 0 bases, with 7 bases between the two germline ends. Germline CDR1 SGHTS, CDR2 YDEGEE. The CDR3 is 16 amino acids. DNA for the CDR3: TGTGCCAGCAGCTTGGGGGCCCACTCCTATAATTCACCCCTCCACTTT. Protein sequence: CASSLGAHSYNSPLHF.

The chain is built from TRBV27 and TRBJ1-4, with D hard to call. The germline V gene has CDR1 MNHEY and CDR2 SMNVEV (reference sequence). The CDR3 contains 13 residues. V was clipped by 8 bases and J by 5 bases, with 12 bases between them. CDR3 region: CASAKLVNEKLFF. CDR3 nucleotides: TGTGCCAGCGCTAAGCTTGTAAATGAAAAACTGTTTTTT.

V is TRBV20-1 and J is TRBJ1-6; D call uncertain. CDR1 and CDR2 from the germline V gene are DFQATT and SNEGSKA (reference sequence). V lost 1 base, J lost 0 bases, and 7 bases lay in between. The CDR3 has 15 residues. CDR3 in amino acids: CSARAPPSYNSPLHF. CDR3 in DNA: TGCAGTGCTAGAGCCCCCCCCTCCTATAATTCACCCCTCCACTTT.

V and J are TRBV19 and TRBJ2-2; D unresolved. Germline V CDR1 and CDR2: LNHDA, SQIVND (reference sequence). This CDR3 spans 15 amino acids. Trimming stripped 2 bases from V and 6 bases from J, with 13 bases between. This chain's CDR3 is CASSISQFTAGELFF. DNA for the CDR3: TGTGCCAGTAGTATATCCCAGTTTACGGCCGGGGAGCTGTTTTTT.

This clonotype was counted many times. The chain is built from TRBV5-1 and TRBJ1-2; D call uncertain. Looked up from germline, CDR1 is SGHRS and CDR2 is YFSETQ. V was pared by 5 bases and J by 2 bases, with 13 bases between. There are 14 residues in the CDR3. The CDR3 loop reads CASSRVDGNYGYTF. DNA for the CDR3: TGCGCCAGCAGTCGGGTCGACGGAAACTATGGCTACACCTTC.

The chain is built from TRBV12-3 or TRBV12-4 and TRBJ2-5, with D maybe TRBD2 (6 bases). The ends were cut back, 1 base at V and 6 bases at J, with 12 bases in the middle. The CDR3 has 14 residues. Here the CDR3 reads CASSLVAGLKTQYF. Here the CDR3 DNA reads TGTGCCAGCAGTTTAGTGGCGGGGTTAAAGACCCAGTACTTC.

There are a few counts of this clonotype. CDR3 loop: CSARGQANTGELFF. The DNA for the CDR3 is TGCAGTGCTAGAGGCCAGGCTAACACCGGGGAGCTGTTTTTT. The genes are TRBV20-1 and TRBJ2-2; no clear D. Germline values: CDR1 DFQATT, CDR2 SNEGSKA (reference sequence). V gave up 1 base and J gave up 2 bases, with 8 bases separating them. The CDR3 runs 14 residues.

This clonotype was detected ten times or more. The chain joins TRBV3-1 to TRBJ2-7; D not resolved. Between the trimmed V and J ends, which lost 1 base and 2 bases, there was a span of 9 bases. The CDR3 extends over 14 amino acids. The germline V gene encodes CDR1 LGHDT and CDR2 YNNKEL (reference sequence). The CDR3, as DNA: TGTGCCAGCAGCCAAGCATTTGACACCTACGAGCAGTACTTC. Protein product: CASSQAFDTYEQYF.

The chain uses TRBV6-5 and TRBJ1-4; TRBD1 matches 7 bases. The CDR3 totals 15 residues. The junction had 7 bases not matched to a gene; V was cut back by 7 bases and J by 2 bases. Germline V gene data show CDR1 as MNHEY and CDR2 as SVGAGI. The CDR3 DNA reads TGTGCCAGCACCCGGGGACAGAGCACTAATGAAAAACTGTTTTTT. Translated, it gives CASTRGQSTNEKLFF.

The rearrangement uses TRBV5-1 and TRBJ2-7, with TRBD1 as a possible D gene (6 bases). Germline CDR1 is SGHRS and CDR2 is YFSETQ. Trimming took 4 bases from V and 4 from J, leaving 12 bases between them. CDR3 length equals 13 residues. The CDR3 DNA follows: TGCGCCAGCAGCGCCAGGGGATCGTACGAGCAGTACTTC. Protein: CASSARGSYEQYF.

In this sample, this clonotype turned up a few times. The chain links TRBV29-1 to TRBJ2-1, with D possibly TRBD2 on 5 matching bases. Trimming removed 7 bases from V and 7 bases from J, with 11 bases in between. Germline values: CDR1 SQVTM, CDR2 ANQGSEA. This CDR3 contains 11 residues. For the CDR3, the DNA is TGCAGCGCTGGCGGGCGGAATGAGCAGTTCTTC. Translation: CSAGGRNEQFF.

This clonotype was seen ten or more times. The chain is built from TRBV5-1 and TRBJ1-5; the D gene is possibly TRBD1 (5 bases). The CDR3 runs 16 residues. The germline V gene encodes CDR1 SGHRS and CDR2 YFSETQ. Trimming removed 4 bases at V and 1 base at J, with 15 bases between. CDR3 in DNA: TGCGCCAGCAGCCCAGGTAGCGGGGGAAGCAATCAGCCCCAGCATTTT. Its protein is CASSPGSGGSNQPQHF.

This clonotype was seen ten or more times. The CDR3 spells CASSDGSDRERLAFF. The DNA of the CDR3 is TGTGCCAGCAGTGACGGATCGGACAGGGAAAGGCTGGCTTTCTTT. The chain carries TRBV6-1 and TRBJ1-1; 8 bases match TRBD1. The CDR3 consists of 15 residues. Germline-derived CDR1 and CDR2 are MNHNS and SASEGT. J was trimmed by 11 bases and V by 3 bases; bases with no gene match: 14.

This clonotype was found many times. This chain links TRBV20-1 with TRBJ1-5; D uncertain. The CDR3 runs to 12 residues. The V gene lost 6 bases and the J gene lost 5 bases, with 11 bases spanning the gap. From germline, CDR1 is DFQATT and CDR2 SNEGSKA (reference sequence). The CDR3 DNA reads TGCAGTGCCAGGACTGGAGATCAGCCCCAGCATTTT. It specifies CSARTGDQPQHF.